The 10 T cell receptor beta chains listed next were all sequenced from one sample in a study of T cell responses to AZD1222 COVID-19 vaccine. Here immunoSEQ multiplex PCR was the method, and the copy in TCRdb shows in-frame clones only, minus some. The sample lists 80,000 to 95,000 clones; roughly 80% were seen once. The specimen comprised peripheral blood, sampled on day 0 of AZD1222 vaccination. Receptor source: an adult in good health.

The rearrangement uses TRBV6-2 or TRBV6-3 and TRBJ2-4, with D tentatively TRBD2 (7 bases). The CDR3 has 20 residues. Germline V lookup: CDR1 MNHEY, CDR2 SVGEGT. The V and J ends lost 0 bases and 1 base respectively, with 22 bases between them. The CDR3 DNA sequence: TGTGCCAGCAGTTACTCGAGATTTGAGAGAGAGGGGGGGGCCAAAAACATTCAGTACTTC. Its translation is CASSYSRFEREGGAKNIQYF.

This clone was detected once. The V gene is TRBV11-2, the J gene TRBJ2-3; D ambiguous. The CDR3 totals 13 residues. Looked up from germline, CDR1 is SGHAT and CDR2 is FQNNGV. Trimming took 0 bases from V and 5 from J, leaving 6 bases between them. DNA of the CDR3: TGTGCCAGCAGCTTAGACCCCGGAGATACGCAGTATTTT. Protein sequence: CASSLDPGDTQYF. The full variable domain, completed using reference TRBV11-2 and TRBJ2-3, is EAGVAQSPRYKIIEKRQSVAFWCNPISGHATLYWYQQILGQGPKLLIQFQNNGVVDDSQLPKDRFSAERLKGVDSTLKIQPAKLEDSAVYLCASSLDPGDTQYFGPGTRLTVL.

The gene calls are TRBV18 and TRBJ1-2; 12 bases agree with TRBD1. V lost 3 bases to trimming and J lost 4 bases; unmatched junction nucleotides: 6. The CDR3 is 16 amino acids. CDR1 is KGHSH and CDR2 is LQKENI in the germline V gene. The CDR3 coding sequence is TGTGCCAGCTCACCCGGGACAGGGGGCCTAGTCTATGGCTACACCTTC. Its protein is CASSPGTGGLVYGYTF.

The chain is built from TRBV18 and TRBJ1-2; the D is unclear. Germline V gene lookup returns CDR1 KGHSH and CDR2 LQKENI. The V end was cut by 2 bases, the J end by 8 bases, with 12 bases between. The CDR3 is 13 amino acids. Written as DNA, the CDR3 is TGTGCCAGCTCACCAAGGGCAGACGGGGGCTACACCTTC. It is translated as CASSPRADGGYTF. The full variable domain, rest sourced from reference TRBV18 and TRBJ1-2, is NAGVMQNPRHLVRRRGQEARLRCSPMKGHSHVYWYRQLPEEGLKFMVYLQKENIIDESGMPKERFSAEFPKEGPSILRIQQVVRGDSAAYFCASSPRADGGYTFGSGTRLTVV.

The chain combines TRBV10-3 with TRBJ2-5; TRBD2 agrees at 11 bases. The germline V gene encodes CDR1 ENHRY and CDR2 SYGVKD. The CDR3 totals 17 residues. V gave up 8 bases and J gave up 1 base; unmatched junction bases: 12. This CDR3 is CAIGGGLAGGAQETQYF. Here the CDR3 DNA reads TGTGCCATCGGTGGGGGGCTAGCGGGAGGCGCCCAAGAGACCCAGTACTTC.

This chain joins TRBV9 and TRBJ2-1, with TRBD2 matching over 8 bases. This CDR3 has 14 amino acids. From germline, CDR1 is SGDLS and CDR2 YYNGEE. V dropped 6 bases and J dropped 5; count of bases not matched to a gene: 7. The CDR3 DNA is TGTGCCAGCACCCAGACTAGCGAGAACAATGAGCAGTTCTTC. Encoded protein: CASTQTSENNEQFF. Looking up the rest from reference TRBV9 and TRBJ2-1 gives the full variable domain: DSGVTQTPKHLITATGQRVTLRCSPRSGDLSVYWYQQSLDQGLQFLIQYYNGEERAKGNILERFSAQQFPDLHSELNLSSLELGDSALYFCASTQTSENNEQFFGPGTRLTVL.

The chain joins TRBV3-1 (or the pseudogene TRBV3-2) to TRBJ2-7; D may be TRBD2 (5 bases). The V end lost 1 base, the J end lost 2 bases, and 6 bases lay between the germline ends. This CDR3 has 13 amino acids. The germline CDR1 and CDR2 sequences are LGHDT and YNNKEL (reference sequence). The DNA of the CDR3 is TGTGCCAGCAGCCAAGCCGGGACCTACGAGCAGTACTTC. Translating gives CASSQAGTYEQYF.

The sample holds a few counts of this clone. The chain employs TRBV7-2 and TRBJ2-1; D gene unclear. This CDR3 has 13 amino acids. Per germline, CDR1 SGHTA and CDR2 FQGNSA. V lost 3 bases and J lost 5, with 8 bases in between. CDR3 residues: CASSFGRNNEQFF. CDR3 sequence (DNA): TGTGCCAGCAGCTTCGGGCGGAACAATGAGCAGTTCTTC.

This rearrangement joins TRBV30 to TRBJ1-1, with D perhaps matching TRBD1 (6 bases). The CDR3 contains 15 residues. V gave up 2 bases and J gave up 2 bases, with 15 bases separating them. CDR1 GTSNPN and CDR2 SVGIG come from the germline V gene (reference sequence). In DNA, the CDR3 is TGTGCCTGGAGTCTTGCCAGGGGAATCAACACTGAAGCTTTCTTT. Protein: CAWSLARGINTEAFF.

The V gene is TRBV30, the J gene TRBJ2-1; perhaps TRBD1 as D (6 bases). Trimming removed 4 bases from V and 1 base from J, with 8 bases in between. Germline loops: CDR1 GTSNPN, CDR2 SVGIG (reference sequence). This CDR3 has 13 residues. The DNA for the CDR3 is TGTGCCTGGAACCAGGGGTCCTACAATGAGCAGTTCTTC. Translation: CAWNQGSYNEQFF.